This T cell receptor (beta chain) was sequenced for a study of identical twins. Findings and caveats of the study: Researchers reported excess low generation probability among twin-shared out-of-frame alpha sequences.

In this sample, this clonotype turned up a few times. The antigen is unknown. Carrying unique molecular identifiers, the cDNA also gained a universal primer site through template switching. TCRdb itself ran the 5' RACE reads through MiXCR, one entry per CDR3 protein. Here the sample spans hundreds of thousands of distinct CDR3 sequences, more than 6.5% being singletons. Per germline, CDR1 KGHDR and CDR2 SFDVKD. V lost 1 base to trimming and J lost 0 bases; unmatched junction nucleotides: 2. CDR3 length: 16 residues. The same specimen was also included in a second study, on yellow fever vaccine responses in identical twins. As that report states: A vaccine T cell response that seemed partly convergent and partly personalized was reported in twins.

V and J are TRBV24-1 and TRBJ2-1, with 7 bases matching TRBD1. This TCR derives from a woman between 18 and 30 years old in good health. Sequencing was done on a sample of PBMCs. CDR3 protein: CATSDFAGGSYNEQFF. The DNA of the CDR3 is TGTGCCACCAGTGATTTTGCAGGGGGCTCCTACAATGAGCAGTTCTTC.